These 26 T cell receptor beta chains were sequenced from one sample in a study of cytomegalovirus exposure and HLA in healthy donors. Vbeta (60) and Jbeta (13) primers were used in the PCR. Assay used: immunoSEQ multiplex PCR; TCRdb lists only in-frame clones, some missing. The sample lists under 200,000 clones, roughly 71% occurring once. The sample consisted of PBMCs. These receptors were obtained from a male donor in good health and CMV-seropositive.

This sequence joins TRBV5-6 and TRBJ2-5, with D maybe TRBD2 (5 bases). Between the trimmed V and J ends, which lost 0 bases and 4 bases, there was a span of 7 bases. Germline V lookup: CDR1 SGHDT, CDR2 YYEEEE. CDR3 size: 13 residues. This CDR3 is CASSLGAAETQYF. CDR3 coding DNA: TGTGCCAGCAGCTTGGGAGCGGCAGAGACCCAGTACTTC.

Of note for this clone: One junction end does not reproduce the germline sequence, and a read error may be involved. The rearrangement uses TRBV7-2 and TRBJ2-7, with TRBD2 matching 11 bases. Germline CDR1 SGHTA, CDR2 FQGNSA. CDR3 length: 17 amino acids. The CDR3 spells CAGSSELAGVYAGEQYF. CDR3 sequence (DNA): TGTGCCGGCAGCTCAGAACTAGCGGGGGTATACGCGGGCGAGCAGTACTTC.

The V call is TRBV30, the J call TRBJ1-5, with 7 bases identical to TRBD1. CDR1 is GTSNPN and CDR2 is SVGIG in the germline V gene (reference sequence). The CDR3 is 17 residues long. Unmatched junction bases numbered 11, after V lost 3 bases and J lost 0 bases. The CDR3 sequence: CAWSLAGQAYSNQPQHF. CDR3 nucleotides: TGTGCCTGGAGCTTGGCCGGACAGGCTTATAGCAATCAGCCCCAGCATTTT.

V is TRBV18 and J is TRBJ1-1, with a tentative D call TRBD1 (6 bases). V was trimmed by 4 bases and J by 2 bases, leaving 14 bases between them. The CDR3 runs 15 residues. Germline CDR1 KGHSH, CDR2 LQKENI. Here the CDR3 DNA reads TGTGCCAGCTCACGCCCTCTGGGGGCAAACACTGAAGCTTTCTTT. Residues: CASSRPLGANTEAFF.

The chain combines TRBV6-5 with TRBJ2-1; D unclear. With 0 bases removed from V and 4 bases from J, the gap between germline ends came to 4 bases. Germline loops: CDR1 MNHEY, CDR2 SVGAGI. There are 13 residues in the CDR3. The CDR3 DNA sequence: TGTGCCAGCAGTTACTCTCAGTACAATGAGCAGTTCTTC. Protein sequence: CASSYSQYNEQFF.

The chain couples TRBV7-9 to TRBJ1-2, with 7 bases matching TRBD1. The germline V gene encodes CDR1 SEHNR and CDR2 FQNEAQ (reference sequence). V lost 7 bases and J lost 7; bases outside the gene matches: 9. The CDR3 loop spans 13 amino acids. The CDR3 DNA is TGTGCCAGCACCCCGGCAGGGGGAGGTGGCTACACCTTC. It is translated as CASTPAGGGGYTF.

This chain connects TRBV9 to TRBJ1-1; D may be TRBD1 (5 bases). Trimming left V 3 bases short and J 7 bases short, with 16 bases between. Germline V gene data show CDR1 as SGDLS and CDR2 as YYNGEE. The CDR3 consists of 14 residues. The CDR3 reads CASSGGDGTYEAFF. The CDR3 region has the DNA TGTGCCAGCAGCGGGGGAGACGGGACTTATGAAGCTTTCTTT.

The CDR3 region has the DNA TGCGCCAGCAGCCAAGATCCAGGGCCCGCGGCCGGCTACACCTTC. Translating gives CASSQDPGPAAGYTF. The chain carries TRBV4-1 and TRBJ1-2; D perhaps matches TRBD1 (5 bases). In germline, CDR1 is MGHRA, CDR2 YSYEKL. CDR3 length equals 15 residues. Trimming cost V 0 bases and J 8 bases, with 16 bases left between them.

This clone has only one observation. V usage is TRBV9 and J usage is TRBJ2-7; 7 bases fit TRBD1. Germline V gene sequence: CDR1 SGDLS, CDR2 YYNGEE. This CDR3 contains 13 residues. V shed 6 bases, J shed 2 bases, and the junction held 5 bases outside the gene matches. CDR3 region: CASTRDSAYEQYF. The CDR3 region has the DNA TGTGCCAGCACCAGGGACAGTGCCTACGAGCAGTACTTC.

This clone was seen a few times. The J gene is TRBJ1-5, the V gene TRBV25-1; tentative D call: TRBD1 (6 bases). CDR1 and CDR2 (germline): MGHDK, SYGVNS. V dropped 3 bases and J dropped 4 bases, with 13 bases sitting between them. The CDR3 loop spans 15 amino acids. CDR3 amino acids: CASSDPEQGNQPQHF. In DNA, the CDR3 is TGTGCCAGCAGTGACCCCGAACAGGGAAATCAGCCCCAGCATTTT.

The chain combines TRBV4-2 with TRBJ2-2; 8 nucleotides match TRBD1. This CDR3 has 15 amino acids. Germline V gives CDR1 LGHNA, CDR2 YNFKEQ. Unmatched junction bases numbered 3, after V lost 4 bases and J lost 2 bases. The CDR3 DNA is TGTGCCAGCAGCCTCGGGACAGGAAACACCGGGGAGCTGTTTTTT. It is translated as CASSLGTGNTGELFF.

Turning to this clone: The junction differs from germline at one of its ends, possibly a read error. The chain joins TRBV7-9 to TRBJ1-4, with D tentatively TRBD1 (6 bases). Per the germline V gene, CDR1 is SEHNR and CDR2 is FQNEAQ (reference sequence). The CDR3 loop spans 14 amino acids. CDR3 region: CSSSLMGAYEKLFF. The CDR3 DNA reads TGTTCCAGCAGCTTAATGGGGGCATATGAAAAACTGTTTTTT.

The chain links TRBV6-4 to TRBJ2-3, with D unresolved. CDR1 is MRHNA and CDR2 is SNTAGT in the germline V gene. The CDR3 covers 15 residues. The germline V and J ends were trimmed by 0 bases and 0 bases, with 7 bases remaining between them. CDR3 sequence (DNA): TGTGCCAGCAGTGACTCCGCGGCTAGCACAGATACGCAGTATTTT. Amino acid sequence: CASSDSAASTDTQYF.

The chain is built from TRBV9 and TRBJ2-1, with 9 bases that match TRBD2. V lost 3 bases, J lost 3 bases, and 4 bases stayed unmatched. Germline V gene lookup returns CDR1 SGDLS and CDR2 YYNGEE. The CDR3 covers 15 residues. The CDR3 here is CASSGSGGHYNEQFF. In DNA, the CDR3 is TGTGCCAGCAGCGGTAGCGGGGGTCACTACAATGAGCAGTTCTTC.

This clone appeared a few times. The genes are TRBV6-6 and TRBJ1-1; D not certain. From germline, CDR1 is MNHNY and CDR2 SVGAGI (reference sequence). The CDR3 contains 15 residues. Trimming removed 0 bases at V and 1 base at J, with 9 bases between. CDR3 DNA: TGTGCCAGCAGTTACTCGCGTCGGGGGAACACTGAAGCTTTCTTT. Protein: CASSYSRRGNTEAFF.

V and J are TRBV7-9 and TRBJ2-7, with 8 bases fitting TRBD1. V lost 5 bases to trimming and J lost 6 bases; unmatched junction nucleotides: 6. Germline V gene data show CDR1 as SEHNR and CDR2 as FQNEAQ (reference sequence). The CDR3 length is 13 residues. The CDR3 loop is CASSRDRSFEQYF. The CDR3 nucleotides read TGTGCCAGCAGCCGGGACAGGTCGTTCGAGCAGTACTTC. The complete variable domain, with remaining parts taken from reference TRBV7-9 and TRBJ2-7, reads DTGVSQNPRHKITKRGQNVTFRCDPISEHNRLYWYRQTLGQGPEFLTYFQNEAQLEKSRLLSDRFSAERPKGSFSTLEIQRTEQGDSAMYLCASSRDRSFEQYFGPGTRLTVT.

This rearrangement joins TRBV9 to TRBJ2-3; 7 bases are shared with TRBD2. V lost 4 bases and J lost 0; bases outside the gene matches: 11. Germline loops: CDR1 SGDLS, CDR2 YYNGEE. The CDR3 extends over 17 amino acids. In DNA, the CDR3 is TGTGCCAGCAGCTTGAGGGGAGGGCCCGCTAGCACAGATACGCAGTATTTT. Translation: CASSLRGGPASTDTQYF.

The chain joins TRBV27 to TRBJ2-2; D is perhaps TRBD2 (6 bases). The germline V and J ends were trimmed by 6 bases and 1 base, with 12 bases remaining between them. This CDR3 contains 15 residues. Germline V CDR1 and CDR2: MNHEY, SMNVEV (reference sequence). For the CDR3, the DNA is TGTGCCAGCAGATCCCTGGGGGGGAACACCGGGGAGCTGTTTTTT. Translated, it gives CASRSLGGNTGELFF.

This clone was seen once. DNA for the CDR3: TGTGCTTATCAAAGAACGGGGTTTTGGGTAGATACGCAGTATTTT. As protein: CAYQRTGFWVDTQYF. The rearrangement uses TRBV30 and TRBJ2-3; perhaps TRBD2 as D (5 bases). Germline V gene lookup returns CDR1 GTSNPN and CDR2 SVGIG (reference sequence). This CDR3 contains 15 residues.

This chain uses TRBV6-1 with TRBJ2-1; 12 bases fit TRBD2. The CDR3 contains 15 residues. The V and J ends lost 3 bases and 8 bases, in that order; junction bases with no gene match: 5. The V gene's germline CDR1 is MNHNS and CDR2 SASEGT. The CDR3 is CASSDGLAGGHEQFF. As DNA, the CDR3 is TGTGCCAGCAGTGATGGTCTAGCGGGGGGGCATGAGCAGTTCTTC.

In its sample, this clone was seen a few times. The rearrangement uses TRBV11-3 and TRBJ2-1, with 9 positions matching TRBD1. The germline V gene encodes CDR1 SGHNT and CDR2 YENEEA. The CDR3 extends over 15 amino acids. V lost 6 bases to trimming and J lost 4 bases; unmatched junction nucleotides: 7. The CDR3 reads CASSITGGAYNEQFF. As DNA, the CDR3 is TGTGCCAGCAGTATTACAGGGGGCGCTTACAATGAGCAGTTCTTC.

The rearrangement uses TRBV27 and TRBJ1-5; D is unresolved. Germline values: CDR1 MNHEY, CDR2 SMNVEV (reference sequence). The CDR3 totals 14 residues. Trimming shortened V by 1 base and J by 7 bases, and 11 bases separated the two germline ends. The CDR3 nucleotides read TGTGCCAGCAGTTTATACGGACTAGGGCAGCCCCAGCATTTT. As protein: CASSLYGLGQPQHF.

V usage is TRBV30 and J usage is TRBJ2-3, with D perhaps TRBD2 (7 bases). This CDR3 has 14 residues. Deletions cut 5 bases from V and 5 bases from J, with 17 bases between. Germline CDR1 and CDR2: GTSNPN and SVGIG (reference sequence). In DNA, the CDR3 is TGTGCCTGGGGTGGGGGGGGCGGGGGAGATACGCAGTATTTT. It yields the protein CAWGGGGGGDTQYF.

V usage is TRBV9 and J usage is TRBJ1-1; TRBD1 aligns across 11 bases. Germline lookup yields CDR1 SGDLS and CDR2 YYNGEE. J was trimmed by 6 bases and V by 4 bases; bases with no gene match: 14. The CDR3 spans 17 residues. CDR3: CASSPHPPGQGVAEAFF. CDR3 sequence (DNA): TGTGCCAGCAGCCCTCACCCACCGGGACAGGGGGTAGCTGAAGCTTTCTTT.

In its sample, this clone was seen once. This chain links TRBV4-2 with TRBJ2-7; 10 nucleotides line up with TRBD1. The CDR3 covers 15 residues. The trim removed 3 bases at V and 6 bases at J, leaving 8 bases unmatched. The germline gives CDR1 LGHNA, CDR2 YNFKEQ. The CDR3 coding sequence is TGTGCCAGCAGCCATCGGACAGGGGGTTACGTCGAGCAGTACTTC. Translating gives CASSHRTGGYVEQYF.

In nucleotides, the CDR3 is TGTGCCAGCAGAGGAGAGTTCAGCACAGATACGCAGTATTTT. Protein product: CASRGEFSTDTQYF. This sequence joins TRBV2 and TRBJ2-3; D uncertain. CDR3 length: 14 residues. V shed 6 bases and J shed 0 bases, with 10 bases lying between them. Per germline, CDR1 SNHLY and CDR2 FYNNEI.